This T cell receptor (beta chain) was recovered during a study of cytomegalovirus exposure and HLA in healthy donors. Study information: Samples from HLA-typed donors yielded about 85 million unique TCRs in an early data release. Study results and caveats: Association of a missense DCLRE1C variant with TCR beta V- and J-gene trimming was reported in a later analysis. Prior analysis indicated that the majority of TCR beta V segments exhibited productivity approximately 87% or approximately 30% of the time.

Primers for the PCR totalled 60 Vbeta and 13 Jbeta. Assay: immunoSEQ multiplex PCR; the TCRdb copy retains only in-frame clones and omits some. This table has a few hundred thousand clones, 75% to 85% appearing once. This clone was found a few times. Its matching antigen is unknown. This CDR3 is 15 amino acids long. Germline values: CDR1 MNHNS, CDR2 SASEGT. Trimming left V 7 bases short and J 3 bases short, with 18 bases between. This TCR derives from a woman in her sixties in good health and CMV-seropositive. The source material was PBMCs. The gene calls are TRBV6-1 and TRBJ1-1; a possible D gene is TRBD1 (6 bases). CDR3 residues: CASTIRLGGDTEAFF. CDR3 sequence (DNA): TGTGCCAGCACCATTAGGTTAGGGGGAGACACTGAAGCTTTCTTT.